This TCR beta chain is from a study of T cell responses to AZD1222 COVID-19 vaccine. V was cut by 3 bases and J by 0 bases, with 8 bases left in between. This CDR3 has 15 amino acids. Germline V gene sequence: CDR1 KGHDR, CDR2 SFDVKD. Study observations and caveats: Recipients of AZD1222 seropositive at baseline numbered only 6 or 7. Repertoires were obtained solely post-peak T cell response. Distributed over spike, vaccine-associated CD4 TCRs predominated at 160-218 and 743-854. Most donors were white British, females outnumbered males, and clonal diversity was possibly underestimated.

Only in-frame clones appear in the TCRdb table, and some are missing; sequencing was by immunoSEQ multiplex PCR. This sample has 200,000 to 250,000 clones, with around 94% found just once. For this clone: Its antigen is undetermined. Other nucleotide sequences in the sample specify the same CDR3.

This material consisted of peripheral blood, taken 28 days after the second dose of the MenACWY control vaccine. The V call is TRBV24-1, the J call TRBJ1-5, with D hard to call. This receptor was taken from an adult who received the MenACWY meningococcal vaccine as a control. The CDR3 nucleotides read TGTGCCACCAGTGATCCCCGGGATAGCAATCAGCCCCAGCATTTT. This encodes CATSDPRDSNQPQHF.